What follows describes a single T cell receptor (beta chain). Its antigen is as yet unknown. This record comes from a study of T-cell reconstitution after alpha-beta-depleted transplantation in children. Preparing the TCRbeta library involved the use of unique molecular identifiers. TCRdb fed the PCR reads into MiXCR, producing one record per CDR3 protein. The sample consists of roughly 340,000 distinct CDR3 sequences, roughly 15% of them appearing once. Study outcomes and limitations: At around two months after transplant, the alpha-beta T cells were reportedly derived from several hundred expanded clones that came from non-depleted graft cells. It was surviving recipient T cells and thymic progenitors that gave some patients high TCRbeta diversity at day 60. T-cell counts and diversity at one year following transplant were attributed mainly to newly produced T cells.

This CDR3 spans 12 amino acids. J lost 4 bases, V lost 4 bases, and 2 bases had no gene match. The V gene's germline CDR1 is GTSNPN and CDR2 SVGIG (reference sequence). The TCR sequence derives from a male patient under 10 years old who had a stem cell transplant for acute lymphoblastic leukemia, so the T cells may come from the graft donor. The J gene is TRBJ2-5, the V gene TRBV30, with 8 positions matching TRBD1. The sample was PBMCs, mostly from graft donor cells, taken 360 days after TCRalphabeta/CD19-depleted stem cell transplant. The chain's CDR3 is CAWTGGRETQYF. CDR3 sequence (DNA): TGTGCCTGGACAGGGGGCCGAGAGACCCAGTACTTC.